Here is one T cell receptor beta chain with its context. Its target is unknown. The sample comes from a study of PD-1 blockade in mismatch repair-deficient tumors. Findings and caveats of the study: Tumor-resident clones, often absent from pretreatment blood, expanded after pembrolizumab and then contracted.

Germline loops: CDR1 GTSNPN, CDR2 SVGIG (reference sequence). The ends were cut back, 2 bases at V and 2 bases at J, with 13 bases in the middle. This CDR3 spans 15 amino acids. Clones were sequenced by immunoSEQ multiplex PCR, and TCRdb holds only the in-frame ones, with some missing. Of 15,000 to 20,000 clones listed, about four fifths are singletons. Every patient had mismatch repair deficiency by PCR or immunohistochemistry. Three pembrolizumab responders had their TCRs sequenced. This TCR came from an adult with mismatch repair-deficient cancer. J is TRBJ1-3 and V is TRBV30; tentatively, D is TRBD1 (6 bases). Sequencing used PBMCs, obtained before pembrolizumab treatment. CDR3: CAWSTGLVTGNTIYF. CDR3 sequence (DNA): TGTGCCTGGAGTACAGGGTTGGTAACTGGAAACACCATATATTTT.